These 32 T cell receptor beta chains were sequenced from one sample in a study of radiotherapy plus CTLA-4 blockade in lung cancer. This table comes from immunoSEQ multiplex PCR, and its TCRdb copy is limited to in-frame clones, with some not included. The data hold tens of thousands of clones, with around 73% observed a single time. The sequencing here drew on peripheral blood, taken from a patient treated with radiotherapy plus ipilimumab. All receptors come from a human donor with non-small cell lung cancer who had a complete response to radiotherapy plus ipilimumab.

V gene TRBV9 combines with J gene TRBJ2-3, with 9 nucleotides matching TRBD2. Trimming cost V 0 bases and J 3 bases; bases outside gene matches: 5. CDR1 SGDLS and CDR2 YYNGEE come from the germline V gene. The CDR3 extends over 16 amino acids. Here the CDR3 reads CASSVAAGGKTDTQYF. Here the CDR3 DNA reads TGTGCCAGCAGCGTAGCGGCGGGGGGGAAAACAGATACGCAGTATTTT.

The CDR3 reads CASSVAGRQETQYF. CDR3 nucleotides: TGTGCCAGCAGCGTAGCAGGCAGACAAGAGACCCAGTACTTC. The chain joins TRBV9 to TRBJ2-5; D is unclear. V was cut by 0 bases and J by 2 bases, with 8 bases left in between. The CDR3 is 14 residues long. Per the germline V gene, CDR1 is SGDLS and CDR2 is YYNGEE.

The chain employs TRBV11-2 and TRBJ2-1; TRBD2 agrees at 10 bases. The V gene's germline CDR1 is SGHAT and CDR2 FQNNGV. This CDR3 has 16 amino acids. After removal of 4 bases from V and 3 bases from J, the junction contained 6 bases not matched to a gene. CDR3 in DNA: TGTGCCAGCAGCTATCTAGCGGGAGCGAACTACAATGAGCAGTTCTTC. It specifies CASSYLAGANYNEQFF.

CDR3 sequence (DNA): TGTGCCAGCAGCTTAGTCAGGACGGCTTCCTACGAGCAGTACTTC. It specifies CASSLVRTASYEQYF. The rearrangement links TRBV11-2 to TRBJ2-7; D is unclear. The CDR3 is 15 amino acids. Looked up from germline, CDR1 is SGHAT and CDR2 is FQNNGV. Trimming removed 1 base from V and 1 base from J, with 11 bases in between. Full variable domain (remainder filled in from reference TRBV11-2 and TRBJ2-7): EAGVAQSPRYKIIEKRQSVAFWCNPISGHATLYWYQQILGQGPKLLIQFQNNGVVDDSQLPKDRFSAERLKGVDSTLKIQPAKLEDSAVYLCASSLVRTASYEQYFGPGTRLTVT.

J is TRBJ2-1 and V is TRBV2, with TRBD2 identical over 11 bases. This CDR3 has 14 amino acids. J was trimmed by 8 bases and V by 6 bases; bases with no gene match: 6. Germline CDR1 is SNHLY and CDR2 is FYNNEI. CDR3 protein: CASRITSGGDEQFF. Here the CDR3 DNA reads TGTGCCAGCAGGATTACTAGCGGGGGCGATGAGCAGTTCTTC.

Only a few counts were recorded for this clone. The genes are TRBV4-1 and TRBJ2-1; D not resolved. CDR1 and CDR2 (germline): MGHRA, YSYEKL. The V and J ends lost 2 bases and 0 bases respectively, with 8 bases between them. The CDR3 runs 15 residues. The CDR3, as DNA: TGCGCCAGCAGCCAATGGGGTAGCTCCTACAATGAGCAGTTCTTC. This gives the protein CASSQWGSSYNEQFF.

This clone was detected once. The chain recombines TRBV7-2 with TRBJ2-5; 9 positions match TRBD1. After removal of 5 bases from V and 6 bases from J, the junction contained 4 bases not matched to a gene. Germline loops: CDR1 SGHTA, CDR2 FQGNSA. CDR3 length: 13 residues. DNA for the CDR3: TGTGCCAGCAGCCCGGACAGGGGAAAGACCCAGTACTTC. Translating it yields CASSPDRGKTQYF.

The CDR3 protein is CASSIVTDNNEQFF. The CDR3 bases are TGTGCCAGTAGTATAGTAACAGATAACAATGAGCAGTTCTTC. The chain has TRBV19 and TRBJ2-1, with no clear D. The CDR3 is 14 amino acids. The ends were cut back, 1 base at V and 5 bases at J, with 9 bases in the middle. CDR1 is LNHDA and CDR2 is SQIVND in the germline V gene (reference sequence).

The chain employs TRBV15 and TRBJ1-5, with 8 bases identical to TRBD1. In germline, CDR1 is LNHNV, CDR2 YYDKDF (reference sequence). V dropped 3 bases and J dropped 1; count of bases not matched to a gene: 8. The CDR3 loop spans 17 amino acids. The CDR3 spells CATSSGTGVWSNQPQHF. CDR3 coding DNA: TGTGCCACCAGCAGCGGGACAGGTGTTTGGAGCAATCAGCCCCAGCATTTT.

The chain is built from TRBV9 and TRBJ2-1, with 10 bases that match TRBD2. V lost 1 base to trimming and J lost 5 bases; unmatched junction nucleotides: 0. Germline V gene data show CDR1 as SGDLS and CDR2 as YYNGEE. The CDR3 consists of 14 residues. This chain's CDR3 is CASSVSGGDNEQFF. CDR3 bases: TGTGCCAGCAGCGTAAGCGGGGGGGACAATGAGCAGTTCTTC.

This chain joins TRBV7-9 and TRBJ1-1, with D unresolved. V was clipped by 1 base and J by 4 bases, with 10 bases between them. CDR1 SEHNR and CDR2 FQNEAQ come from the germline V gene (reference sequence). The CDR3 has 14 amino acids. CDR3 residues: CASSLVSEFTEAFF. Written as DNA, the CDR3 is TGTGCCAGCAGCTTAGTTTCAGAATTCACTGAAGCTTTCTTT.

The rearrangement links TRBV5-6 to TRBJ1-1; maybe TRBD1 (5 bases). This CDR3 comprises 16 residues. The germline CDR1 and CDR2 sequences are SGHDT and YYEEEE. The germline V and J ends were trimmed by 5 bases and 6 bases, with 23 bases remaining between them. CDR3 region: CASRLGTGALRAEAFF. CDR3 DNA: TGTGCCAGCAGACTGGGAACTGGGGCCCTTAGGGCTGAAGCTTTCTTT. Full variable domain (missing parts from reference TRBV5-6 and TRBJ1-1): DAGVTQSPTHLIKTRGQQVTLRCSPKSGHDTVSWYQQALGQGPQFIFQYYEEEERQRGNFPDRFSGHQFPNYSSELNVNALLLGDSALYLCASRLGTGALRAEAFFGQGTRLTVV.

The chain links TRBV19 to TRBJ2-2, with 7 bases that match TRBD1. V was clipped by 3 bases and J by 4 bases; unmatched bases: 5. This CDR3 spans 15 amino acids. The V gene's germline CDR1 is LNHDA and CDR2 SQIVND (reference sequence). CDR3 bases: TGTGCCAGTAGTATGACAGGGTTGGGCACCGGGGAGCTGTTTTTT. This codes for CASSMTGLGTGELFF.

The J gene is TRBJ1-1, the V gene TRBV10-3; D is unclear. The CDR3 runs 14 residues. The V end lost 4 bases, the J end lost 5 bases, and 14 bases lay between the germline ends. Germline V gene data show CDR1 as ENHRY and CDR2 as SYGVKD. CDR3 region: CAISGGGGNTEAFF. DNA for the CDR3: TGTGCCATCAGTGGGGGAGGAGGGAATACTGAAGCTTTCTTT.

The genes are TRBV30 and TRBJ2-1; D is ambiguous. Germline V gene data show CDR1 as GTSNPN and CDR2 as SVGIG (reference sequence). The CDR3 sequence is 12 residues long. V was cut by 0 bases and J by 10 bases, with 10 bases left in between. The chain's CDR3 is CAWSVQGIEQFF. The CDR3 DNA reads as TGTGCCTGGAGTGTACAAGGGATAGAGCAGTTCTTC.

This chain links TRBV7-9 with TRBJ1-4; tentative D call: TRBD1 (6 bases). Trimming took off 6 bases at V and 8 bases at J, with 13 bases between the two ends. CDR3 length: 13 residues. Germline lookup yields CDR1 SEHNR and CDR2 FQNEAQ (reference sequence). The CDR3 spells CASRRGEWEKLFF. In DNA, the CDR3 is TGTGCCAGCAGGAGGGGGGAATGGGAAAAACTGTTTTTT.

The rearrangement links TRBV5-6 to TRBJ1-1; possible D gene TRBD1, 6 bases. Germline-derived CDR1 and CDR2 are SGHDT and YYEEEE. The ends were cut back, 1 base at V and 8 bases at J, with 15 bases in the middle. The CDR3 contains 14 residues. DNA of the CDR3: TGTGCCAGCAGCTTGTGGGGGCTGTGGTCCGAAGCTTTCTTT. Its protein product is CASSLWGLWSEAFF.

This clone turned up a few times. The CDR3 sequence is CASSLVGGSAKNIQYF. As DNA, the CDR3 is TGCGCCAGCAGCCTGGTCGGCGGGAGCGCCAAAAACATTCAGTACTTC. This rearrangement joins TRBV5-1 to TRBJ2-4; 7 bases match TRBD2. Trimming took 4 bases from V and 1 from J; bases not matched to a gene: 8. Germline assignment: CDR1 SGHRS and CDR2 YFSETQ. The CDR3 is 16 residues long.

The chain couples TRBV7-2 to TRBJ1-1; D not resolved. CDR3 size: 15 residues. Trimming shortened V by 5 bases and J by 1 base, and 14 bases separated the two germline ends. The V gene's germline CDR1 is SGHTA and CDR2 FQGNSA. CDR3 in DNA: TGTGCCAGCAGCCCCCGACCTGGGTCGAACACTGAAGCTTTCTTT. Protein sequence: CASSPRPGSNTEAFF.

The genes are TRBV5-1 and TRBJ2-1; TRBD1 agrees at 9 bases. Germline V CDR1 and CDR2: SGHRS, YFSETQ. V gave up 0 bases and J gave up 5 bases; unmatched junction bases: 3. CDR3 length: 15 residues. CDR3 nucleotides: TGCGCCAGCAGCTTGGCACAGGGGGCGGACAATGAGCAGTTCTTC. Translating it yields CASSLAQGADNEQFF.

This clone was detected only once. This chain uses TRBV5-1 with TRBJ2-7, with 7 nucleotides matching TRBD1. CDR3 length: 15 amino acids. In germline, CDR1 is SGHRS, CDR2 YFSETQ. With V trimmed by 3 bases and J by 12 bases, 18 bases remained unmatched. DNA of the CDR3: TGCGCCAGCAGCTCCGGCGGGCAGGGGGTGGGTCAGCGGTACTTC. Residues: CASSSGGQGVGQRYF.

The rearrangement links TRBV7-9 to TRBJ2-6; 8 bases agree with TRBD1. CDR3 length equals 17 residues. Looked up from germline, CDR1 is SEHNR and CDR2 is FQNEAQ (reference sequence). V lost 6 bases and J lost 3; bases outside the gene matches: 10. This CDR3 is CASRSWSGGFGANVLTF. In nucleotides, the CDR3 is TGTGCCAGCAGGTCGTGGTCAGGGGGCTTTGGGGCCAACGTCCTGACTTTC.

The chain recombines TRBV7-6 with TRBJ1-1, with a weak D call TRBD1 (5 bases). CDR1 is SGHVS, CDR2 FNYEAQ, per germline. The length of the CDR3 is 18 residues. V was trimmed by 1 base and J by 2 bases, leaving 20 bases between them. The CDR3 spells CASSLGFGQTDSNTEAFF. CDR3 coding DNA: TGTGCCAGCAGCTTAGGATTTGGGCAGACAGACTCAAACACTGAAGCTTTCTTT.

This chain links TRBV9 with TRBJ2-2; 8 positions agree with TRBD2. Germline loops: CDR1 SGDLS, CDR2 YYNGEE. Trimming removed 0 bases from V and 5 bases from J; junction bases left unmatched: 6. CDR3 length: 16 residues. CDR3 amino acids: CASSVDGGARTGELFF. In DNA form, the CDR3 reads TGTGCCAGCAGCGTAGACGGGGGGGCCAGGACCGGGGAGCTGTTTTTT. The whole variable domain, remainder taken from reference TRBV9 and TRBJ2-2, is DSGVTQTPKHLITATGQRVTLRCSPRSGDLSVYWYQQSLDQGLQFLIQYYNGEERAKGNILERFSAQQFPDLHSELNLSSLELGDSALYFCASSVDGGARTGELFFGEGSRLTVL.

The rearrangement links TRBV2 to TRBJ2-7; D is undetermined. The V gene's germline CDR1 is SNHLY and CDR2 FYNNEI. Trimming removed 4 bases at V and 2 bases at J, with 9 bases between. There are 13 residues in the CDR3. CDR3 DNA: TGTGCCAGCAGTGGTTCGGGCCCCTACGAGCAGTACGTC. Amino acids: CASSGSGPYEQYV.

V and J are TRBV10-3 and TRBJ1-1; D is possibly TRBD1 (5 bases). Germline CDR1 reads ENHRY; CDR2 reads SYGVKD. The CDR3 consists of 13 residues. Deletions cut 7 bases from V and 3 bases from J, with 12 bases between. CDR3 loop: CAITRDRDTEAFF. The CDR3 bases are TGTGCCATCACCCGGGACCGGGACACTGAAGCTTTCTTT.

The chain couples TRBV9 to TRBJ2-1, with 7 nucleotides matching TRBD2. The CDR3 sequence is 15 residues long. The germline CDR1 and CDR2 sequences are SGDLS and YYNGEE. Trimming took 4 bases from V and 5 from J; bases not matched to a gene: 9. The CDR3 sequence is CASSPRTSADNEQFF. For the CDR3, the DNA is TGTGCCAGCAGCCCACGAACTAGCGCGGACAATGAGCAGTTCTTC.

V usage is TRBV7-8 and J usage is TRBJ1-3; maybe TRBD1 (5 bases). With 5 bases removed from V and 6 bases from J, the gap between germline ends came to 14 bases. Germline values: CDR1 SGHVS, CDR2 FQNEAQ. CDR3 length: 14 residues. The chain's CDR3 is CASSPREGLNTIYF. In DNA, the CDR3 is TGTGCCAGCAGCCCCCGTGAGGGGCTAAACACCATATATTTT.

This clone has only one observation. In nucleotides, the CDR3 is TGTGCCAGCTCACTTACCGGGACTAGCTACAATGAGCAGTTCTTC. It encodes CASSLTGTSYNEQFF. This rearrangement joins TRBV18 to TRBJ2-1, with TRBD2 matching 8 bases. V shed 4 bases, J shed 3 bases, and the junction held 5 bases outside the gene matches. This CDR3 has 15 amino acids. Germline V gene lookup returns CDR1 KGHSH and CDR2 LQKENI.

The rearrangement links TRBV29-1 to TRBJ2-5; D could derive from TRBD1 or TRBD2 (5 bases each). V was clipped by 0 bases and J by 2 bases, with 19 bases between them. Germline loops: CDR1 SQVTM, CDR2 ANQGSEA. The CDR3 is 17 amino acids. CDR3 coding DNA: TGCAGCGTTGAAGATCTCGCTTGGAGGCAGGGTCAAGAGACCCAGTACTTC. Its translation: CSVEDLAWRQGQETQYF.

The chain is built from TRBV7-2 and TRBJ2-5, with 11 positions matching TRBD2. This CDR3 has 14 residues. J was trimmed by 5 bases and V by 5 bases; bases with no gene match: 4. Germline V gene data show CDR1 as SGHTA and CDR2 as FQGNSA. Here the CDR3 reads CASSILAGDETQYF. The CDR3 DNA sequence: TGTGCCAGCAGCATACTAGCGGGAGACGAGACCCAGTACTTC.

The chain is built from TRBV5-4 and TRBJ2-1; 7 nucleotides agree with TRBD2. Germline-derived CDR1 and CDR2 are SGHNT and YYREEE (reference sequence). Trimming cost V 1 base and J 7 bases; bases outside gene matches: 8. The CDR3 is 15 residues long. Written as DNA, the CDR3 is TGTGCCAGCAGCTTGTCGGCGGGAGCTCTAAATGAGCAGTTCTTC. This translates into CASSLSAGALNEQFF.